This T cell receptor (beta chain) was captured in a study of blood T cell repertoires in COVID-19. For the study at large: Whether acute or convalescent, the COVID-19 samples came from the United States, Italy and Spain. From T cells, B-cell-depleted T cells, or PBMCs came the material, which was cDNA or gDNA.

In the source study's methods: Cell counts per sample came from amplifying reference gene primers. This table comes from immunoSEQ multiplex PCR, and its TCRdb copy is limited to in-frame clones, with some not included. That table gives V, J and clone size, and the DNA gave D and trimming. The sample lists over 150,000 clones, more than 75% occurring once. The germline CDR1 and CDR2 sequences are SGDLS and YYNGEE. There are 16 residues in the CDR3. The trim removed 3 bases at V and 4 bases at J, leaving 8 bases unmatched. Recruited during active infection, patients (from Seattle) were subsequently followed longitudinally.

The V and J genes are TRBV9 and TRBJ1-2, with 11 nucleotides matching TRBD1. The sequenced sample was peripheral blood. This receptor was obtained from a woman in her 70s with COVID-19, enrolled during active disease. As DNA, the CDR3 is TGTGCCAGCAGCGCTGGACAGGGGGCGGACACCTATGGCTACACCTTC. Protein sequence: CASSAGQGADTYGYTF.